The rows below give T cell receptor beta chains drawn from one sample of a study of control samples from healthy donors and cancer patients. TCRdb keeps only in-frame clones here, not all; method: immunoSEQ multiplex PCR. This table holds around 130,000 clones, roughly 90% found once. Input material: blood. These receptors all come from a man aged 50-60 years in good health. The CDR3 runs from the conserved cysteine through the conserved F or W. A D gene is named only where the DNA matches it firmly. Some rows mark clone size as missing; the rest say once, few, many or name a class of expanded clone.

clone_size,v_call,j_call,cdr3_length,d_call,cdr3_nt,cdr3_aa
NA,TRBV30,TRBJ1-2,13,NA,TGTGCCTGGAGTGTACGCCGGGAAGGGGGCTACACCTTC,CAWSVRREGGYTF
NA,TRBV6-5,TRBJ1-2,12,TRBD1,TGTGCCACCAGGGGGCCAAACTATGGCTACACCTTC,CATRGPNYGYTF
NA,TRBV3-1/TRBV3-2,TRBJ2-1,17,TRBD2,TGTGCCAGCAGCCAAGATATGACTAGCGGGGGGTACAATGAGCAGTTCTTC,CASSQDMTSGGYNEQFF
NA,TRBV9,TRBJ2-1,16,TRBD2,TGTGCCAGCAGCGTAGGCCTAGCGGGGTCTTACAATGAGCAGTTCTTC,CASSVGLAGSYNEQFF
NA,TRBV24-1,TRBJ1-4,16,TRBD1,TGTGCCACCAGTGAGAACTCCGGGACAGAGAATGAAAAACTGTTTTTT,CATSENSGTENEKLFF
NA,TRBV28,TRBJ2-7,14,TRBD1,TGTGCCAGCAGTCCTAGACAGGGGTTTTACGAGCAGTACTTC,CASSPRQGFYEQYF
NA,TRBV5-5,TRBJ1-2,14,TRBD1,TGTGCCAGCATCGGACAGGGAAGGAAGAATGGCTACACCTTC,CASIGQGRKNGYTF
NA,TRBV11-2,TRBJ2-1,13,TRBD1,TGTGCCAGCAGCTCGTCAGGGGGAAATGAGCAGTTCTTC,CASSSSGGNEQFF
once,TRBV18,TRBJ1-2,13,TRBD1,TGTGCCAGCTCATCGGGACAGACCTATGGCTACACCTTC,CASSSGQTYGYTF
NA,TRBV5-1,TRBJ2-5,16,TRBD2,TGCGCCAGCAGCTTGGTGGTAGCGGGGATCCAAGAGACCCAGTACTTC,CASSLVVAGIQETQYF
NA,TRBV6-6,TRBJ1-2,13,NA,TGTGCCAGCAGTCCACAGGGCAGCTATGGCTACACCTTC,CASSPQGSYGYTF
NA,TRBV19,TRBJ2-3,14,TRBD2,TGTGCCAGTAGCGGGGGGGCCGGGAGAGATACGCAGTATTTT,CASSGGAGRDTQYF